The 28 T cell receptor beta chains presented below share a single source sample, sequenced in a study of cytomegalovirus exposure and HLA in healthy donors. A multiplex PCR was run with 60 Vbeta primers and 13 Jbeta primers. TCRdb keeps only in-frame clones here, not all; method: immunoSEQ multiplex PCR. The table lists 110,000 to 150,000 clones, roughly 75% of them singletons. The source material was PBMCs. The receptors come from a man in his forties or fifties in good health and CMV-seropositive.

The chain links TRBV18 to TRBJ2-7; D remains ambiguous. Per the germline V gene, CDR1 is KGHSH and CDR2 is LQKENI. The CDR3 totals 12 residues. The ends were cut back, 3 bases at V and 1 base at J, with 4 bases in the middle. CDR3 in amino acids: CASSPLSYEQYF. The DNA of the CDR3 is TGTGCCAGCTCACCCTTGTCCTACGAGCAGTACTTC.

The CDR3 nucleotides read TGTGCCAGCATAGCAGGGGACGGTTTGAACACTGAAGCTTTCTTT. Its protein product is CASIAGDGLNTEAFF. The rearrangement links TRBV27 to TRBJ1-1, with D possibly matching TRBD1 (6 bases). Germline V CDR1 and CDR2: MNHEY, SMNVEV (reference sequence). Trimming took 7 bases from V and 0 from J, leaving 15 bases between them. The CDR3 totals 15 residues.

This chain uses TRBV6-6 with TRBJ2-5; possibly TRBD2 for D (6 bases). Germline loops: CDR1 MNHNY, CDR2 SVGAGI (reference sequence). Trimming left V 7 bases short and J 5 bases short, with 14 bases between. This CDR3 has 13 residues. CDR3 nucleotides: TGTGCCAGCAATGCGGGGAGGCGGGAGACCCAGTACTTC. This encodes CASNAGRRETQYF.

The chain links TRBV4-3 to TRBJ2-2; D is unclear. Germline CDR1 reads LGHNA; CDR2 reads YSLEER. V lost 0 bases, J lost 3 bases, and 5 bases lay in between. This CDR3 is built from 14 residues. The DNA for the CDR3 is TGCGCCAGCAGCCAAGATGTCTACACCGGGGAGCTGTTTTTT. As protein: CASSQDVYTGELFF.

The genes are TRBV4-3 and TRBJ1-2, with 8 bases lining up with TRBD1. The ends lost 3 bases at V and 3 bases at J; junction bases unmatched: 6. From germline, CDR1 is LGHNA and CDR2 YSLEER. CDR3 length equals 15 residues. For the CDR3, the DNA is TGCGCCAGCAGCCAGATCCCAGGGGGCGACTATGGCTACACCTTC. Translating it yields CASSQIPGGDYGYTF.

The count of this clone is one. The chain combines TRBV29-1 with TRBJ2-5; TRBD2 agrees at 12 bases. From germline, CDR1 is SQVTM and CDR2 ANQGSEA. V was clipped by 5 bases and J by 1 base; unmatched bases: 11. The CDR3 contains 17 residues. The CDR3 nucleotides are TGCAGCGTTCTCCACGGACTAGCGGGGACATTCCAAGAGACCCAGTACTTC. Protein sequence: CSVLHGLAGTFQETQYF.

This clone ranks as medium-sized. The chain uses TRBV20-1 and TRBJ2-1; D is unresolved. CDR1 is DFQATT and CDR2 is SNEGSKA in the germline V gene (reference sequence). The CDR3 totals 10 residues. Trimming cost V 6 bases and J 10 bases, with 10 bases left between them. CDR3 in amino acids: CSAFLQEQFF. Written as DNA, the CDR3 is TGCAGTGCCTTCCTACAGGAGCAGTTCTTC.

This chain links TRBV29-1 with TRBJ2-1, with 7 positions matching TRBD1. In germline, CDR1 is SQVTM, CDR2 ANQGSEA. V lost 7 bases to trimming and J lost 6 bases; unmatched junction nucleotides: 3. This CDR3 spans 11 amino acids. The CDR3 DNA sequence: TGCAGCGCTTGGGACAGCAATGAGCAGTTCTTC. It specifies CSAWDSNEQFF.

V is TRBV5-1 and J is TRBJ1-1, with TRBD1 identical over 8 bases. Germline V gene lookup returns CDR1 SGHRS and CDR2 YFSETQ. Trimming at V came to 4 bases and at J to 4 bases, leaving 6 bases not matched to a gene. CDR3 length: 14 amino acids. The CDR3 region has the DNA TGCGCCAGCAGCCTTGGACAGGGAGGCACTGAAGCTTTCTTT. Protein sequence: CASSLGQGGTEAFF. Looking up the rest from reference TRBV5-1 and TRBJ1-1 gives the full variable domain: KAGVTQTPRYLIKTRGQQVTLSCSPISGHRSVSWYQQTPGQGLQFLFEYFSETQRNKGNFPGRFSGRQFSNSRSEMNVSTLELGDSALYLCASSLGQGGTEAFFGQGTRLTVV.

The chain is built from TRBV7-8 and TRBJ2-7, with D possibly being TRBD1 (6 bases). Per the germline V gene, CDR1 is SGHVS and CDR2 is FQNEAQ. Trimming pared 4 bases from V and 4 bases from J, leaving 14 bases between. This CDR3 region has 14 residues. This CDR3 reads CASSSGTSIYEQYF. CDR3 nucleotides: TGTGCCAGCAGCTCCGGGACATCTATTTACGAGCAGTACTTC.

The chain has TRBV30 and TRBJ2-2, with TRBD2 matching over 8 bases. The CDR3 totals 14 residues. Germline CDR1 GTSNPN, CDR2 SVGIG (reference sequence). J gave up 5 bases and V 7 bases, and 9 bases lay outside the gene matches. DNA of the CDR3: TGTGCCTCCGCTCCGGGACTAGTAACCGGGGAGCTGTTTTTT. Translated: CASAPGLVTGELFF.

The V call is TRBV7-8, the J call TRBJ2-7; 7 bases are a match to TRBD1. CDR3 length equals 16 residues. The V gene's germline CDR1 is SGHVS and CDR2 FQNEAQ. V lost 7 bases and J lost 7; bases outside the gene matches: 19. The chain's CDR3 is CASTKPIDRVDEEQYF. The CDR3 DNA reads TGTGCCAGCACCAAACCGATCGACAGGGTTGATGAAGAGCAGTACTTC.

V and J are TRBV7-9 and TRBJ2-3, with 9 bases fitting TRBD1. The CDR3 spans 13 residues. With V trimmed by 0 bases and J by 15 bases, 7 bases remained unmatched. Germline V gene data show CDR1 as SEHNR and CDR2 as FQNEAQ (reference sequence). The CDR3 reads CASSLAGDREFYF. The CDR3, as DNA: TGTGCCAGCAGCTTAGCCGGGGACAGGGAGTTCTATTTT.

This sequence joins TRBV21-1 and TRBJ1-1; TRBD1 was called by the table and not checked on the DNA. TRBV21-1 is shown as a pseudogene. The CDR3 consists of 15 residues. CDR3 sequence (DNA): TGTGCCAGCAGCAAAAATCAGACAGGGAACACTGAAGCTTTCTTT. Translated, it gives CASSKNQTGNTEAFF.

V and J are TRBV5-1 and TRBJ2-5; D might be TRBD1 (5 bases). The CDR3 runs 13 residues. The V end lost 0 bases, the J end lost 3 bases, and 6 bases lay between the germline ends. Germline lookup yields CDR1 SGHRS and CDR2 YFSETQ. CDR3 sequence (DNA): TGCGCCAGCAGCTTGGGACAGAAAGAGACCCAGTACTTC. It encodes CASSLGQKETQYF.

There are a few counts of this clone. The chain is built from TRBV30 and TRBJ2-5; 10 nucleotides line up with TRBD2. The ends lost 2 bases at V and 5 bases at J; junction bases unmatched: 5. CDR1 is GTSNPN, CDR2 SVGIG, per germline (reference sequence). This CDR3 has 14 residues. The CDR3 region is CAWSPLAGVETQYF. The CDR3 bases are TGTGCCTGGAGTCCCCTAGCGGGAGTGGAGACCCAGTACTTC.

The chain is built from TRBV5-4 and TRBJ2-5; D is perhaps TRBD1 (5 bases). The J call is doubtful: the DNA matches TRBJ2-7 better. The CDR3 runs 12 residues. In germline, CDR1 is SGHNT, CDR2 YYREEE (reference sequence). As DNA, the CDR3 is TGTGCCAGCAGCTTGGAGGGGTACGAGCAGTACTTC. Amino acid sequence: CASSLEGYEQYF.

The gene calls are TRBV6-1 and TRBJ1-2; 7 bases are shared with TRBD1. This CDR3 spans 14 amino acids. Germline loops: CDR1 MNHNS, CDR2 SASEGT. V gave up 5 bases and J gave up 2 bases; unmatched junction bases: 5. The DNA for the CDR3 is TGTGCCAGCAGTCTCGGGACAGAGAACTATGGCTACACCTTC. It codes for CASSLGTENYGYTF.

For this clone: The same CDR3 is also encoded by other DNA sequences in this sample. The J gene is TRBJ2-1, the V gene TRBV7-2; possibly TRBD2 for D (6 bases). This CDR3 spans 15 amino acids. Germline assignment: CDR1 SGHTA and CDR2 FQGNSA. V dropped 0 bases and J dropped 2 bases, with 8 bases sitting between them. The CDR3: CASSLASGAYNEQFF. In DNA form, the CDR3 reads TGTGCCAGCAGCTTAGCTAGCGGAGCCTACAATGAGCAGTTCTTC.

This CDR3 reads CASNWDIDNYGYTF. DNA of the CDR3: TGTGCCAGCAACTGGGACATTGACAACTATGGCTACACCTTC. The chain has TRBV6-1 and TRBJ1-2; TRBD1 might be the D (6 bases). The CDR3 is 14 residues long. Trimming took off 7 bases at V and 2 bases at J, with 14 bases between the two ends. Germline-derived CDR1 and CDR2 are MNHNS and SASEGT.

V is TRBV2 and J is TRBJ1-1; D is possibly TRBD1 (6 bases). Germline V gene data show CDR1 as SNHLY and CDR2 as FYNNEI. The ends were cut back, 4 bases at V and 4 bases at J, with 13 bases in the middle. The CDR3 covers 14 residues. This CDR3 reads CASSAGQTPTEAFF. The DNA of the CDR3 is TGTGCCAGCAGTGCCGGACAGACGCCCACTGAAGCTTTCTTT.

V gene TRBV5-1 combines with J gene TRBJ1-1; 9 nucleotides align to TRBD1. Germline assignment: CDR1 SGHRS and CDR2 YFSETQ. After removal of 3 bases from V and 10 bases from J, the junction contained 7 bases not matched to a gene. This CDR3 has 13 amino acids. The CDR3 here is CASSSTMTGGAFF. The CDR3 nucleotides read TGCGCCAGCAGCTCAACGATGACAGGGGGAGCTTTCTTT.

The chain uses TRBV6-1 and TRBJ2-7; TRBD1 matches at 7 bases. Germline CDR1 MNHNS, CDR2 SASEGT. This CDR3 spans 13 amino acids. V was pared by 4 bases and J by 6 bases, with 6 bases of the junction left unmatched. The CDR3, as DNA: TGTGCCAGCAGTGCCCTACAGGGGTGCGAGCAGTACTTC. This encodes CASSALQGCEQYF.

V gene TRBV4-1 combines with J gene TRBJ2-7; tentative D call: TRBD2 (6 bases). The length of the CDR3 is 17 residues. Germline loops: CDR1 MGHRA, CDR2 YSYEKL. V lost 2 bases, J lost 0 bases, and 17 bases lay in between. The CDR3 nucleotides are TGCGCCAGCAGCCAATCTGGGAGGACGGAAAGCTCCTACGAGCAGTACTTC. Its protein is CASSQSGRTESSYEQYF.

This chain connects TRBV19 to TRBJ1-2; 8 nucleotides agree with TRBD1. V was pared by 7 bases and J by 8 bases, with 18 bases of the junction left unmatched. Germline CDR1 reads LNHDA; CDR2 reads SQIVND (reference sequence). CDR3 size: 16 residues. The DNA for the CDR3 is TGTGCCAGTATTGGAGGGACAGGATTCCGGCAGCCCGGCTACACCTTC. It yields the protein CASIGGTGFRQPGYTF.

The CDR3 DNA is TGTGCCAGCAGGGAGCAGGGTAGCACTGAAGCTTTCTTT. Translating it yields CASREQGSTEAFF. The V call is TRBV2, the J call TRBJ1-1; TRBD1 is a possible D gene (5 bases). The germline gives CDR1 SNHLY, CDR2 FYNNEI. V lost 6 bases and J 4 bases, leaving 12 bases between the germline ends. This CDR3 contains 13 residues.

The CDR3 region is CASSLTGWYGYTF. DNA for the CDR3: TGTGCCAGCAGTTTGACAGGGTGGTATGGCTACACCTTC. The rearrangement joins TRBV27 to TRBJ1-2; TRBD1 matches at 7 bases. Losses at the gene ends were 3 bases for V and 5 bases for J; bases not matched to a gene: 3. Looked up from germline, CDR1 is MNHEY and CDR2 is SMNVEV (reference sequence). The CDR3 has 13 amino acids.

The chain uses TRBV2 and TRBJ1-1, with D possibly TRBD1 on 5 matching bases. CDR3 length: 13 residues. Trimming cost V 4 bases and J 4 bases, with 10 bases left between them. Germline V gene data show CDR1 as SNHLY and CDR2 as FYNNEI. The CDR3 loop is CASSVGATTEAFF. CDR3 nucleotide sequence: TGTGCCAGCAGTGTTGGGGCGACCACTGAAGCTTTCTTT.